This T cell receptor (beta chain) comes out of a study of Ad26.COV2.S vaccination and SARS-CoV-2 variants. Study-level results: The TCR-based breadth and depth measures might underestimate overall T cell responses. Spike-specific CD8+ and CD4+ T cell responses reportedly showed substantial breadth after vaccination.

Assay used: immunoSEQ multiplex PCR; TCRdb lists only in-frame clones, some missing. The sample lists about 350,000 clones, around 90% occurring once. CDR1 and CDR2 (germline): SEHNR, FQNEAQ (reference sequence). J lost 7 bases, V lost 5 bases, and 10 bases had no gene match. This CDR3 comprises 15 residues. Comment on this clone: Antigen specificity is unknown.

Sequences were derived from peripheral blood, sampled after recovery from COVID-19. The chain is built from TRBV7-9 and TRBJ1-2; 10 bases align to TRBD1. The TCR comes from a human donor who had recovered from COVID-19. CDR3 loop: CASSPTGQGVSGYTF. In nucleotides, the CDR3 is TGTGCCAGCAGCCCCACCGGACAGGGGGTGTCTGGCTACACCTTC.